This is a list of T cell receptor beta chains from one sample in a study of T cell repertoires in cytomegalovirus infection. These receptors have no identified antigens. One entry per CDR3 protein results from TCRdb running MiXCR on the reads. The table includes approximately 100,000 distinct CDR3 sequences, about 30% detected once. The input for sequencing was CD8+ T cells from cultured PBMCs, taken from culture after CMV antigen stimulation. These receptor sequences come from a human donor in good health (CMV status not recorded). Some clones in this sample may be carry-over from other donors' samples. Both conserved end residues are part of each CDR3. The D gene is left open where the match is weak. Size is stated for part of the rows, as once, few or many counts, or as a class when the clone is expanded.

d_call	clone_size	v_call	cdr3_length	j_call	cdr3_nt	cdr3_aa
NA	many	TRBV7-2	14	TRBJ2-1	TGTGCCAGCAGCTTAGCACAGGCCTACAATGAGCAGTTCTTC	CASSLAQAYNEQFF
NA	NA	TRBV15	15	TRBJ1-4	TGTGCCACCAGCAGAGATGGACACTCTAATGAAAAACTGTTTTTT	CATSRDGHSNEKLFF
NA	NA	TRBV7-6	13	TRBJ1-2	TGTGCCAGCAGCTTAATAGAGGAAAATGGCTACACCTTC	CASSLIEENGYTF
NA	few	TRBV7-9	15	TRBJ2-1	TGTGCCAGCAGGTCGGAGGGAGCTAGATACAATGAGCAGTTCTTC	CASRSEGARYNEQFF
TRBD1	NA	TRBV6-4	13	TRBJ1-1	TGTGCCAGCAGTGACATGACAGGGACTGAAGCTTTCTTT	CASSDMTGTEAFF
NA	few	TRBV4-1	18	TRBJ2-2	TGCGCCAGCAGCCAAGATTTATGGACGGTCACGAACACCGGGGAGCTGTTTTTT	CASSQDLWTVTNTGELFF
TRBD1	NA	TRBV12-3/TRBV12-4	14	TRBJ1-1	TGTGCCAGCAGCCACGGGACAGTGAACACTGAAGCTTTCTTT	CASSHGTVNTEAFF
TRBD1	NA	TRBV7-9	14	TRBJ2-3	TGTGCCAGCAGGGGACAGGGGAACACAGATACGCAGTATTTT	CASRGQGNTDTQYF
NA	many	TRBV7-9	14	TRBJ1-1	TGTGCCAGCAGCTTAACTGGACAGAACACTGAAGCTTTCTTT	CASSLTGQNTEAFF
TRBD1	NA	TRBV11-1	16	TRBJ2-7	TGTGCCAGCAGCGTAGGTCCGGGACAGGGGGCCAACGAGCAGTACTTC	CASSVGPGQGANEQYF
TRBD1	few	TRBV28	16	TRBJ2-5	TGTGCCAGCAGTACACTCAACAGGGGCGGCCAAGAGACCCAGTACTTC	CASSTLNRGGQETQYF
NA	many	TRBV2	14	TRBJ2-6	TGTGCCAGCAGGGGAGAGTCGGGGGCCAACGTCCTGACTTTC	CASRGESGANVLTF
NA	many	TRBV5-6	14	TRBJ1-1	TGTGCCAGCAGCTTGACGACCAGGGGCACTGAAGCTTTCTTT	CASSLTTRGTEAFF
NA	NA	TRBV19	15	TRBJ1-2	TGTGCCAGTAGTATGTCCGGGGCGGCAAGCTATGGCTACACCTTC	CASSMSGAASYGYTF
NA	NA	TRBV5-1	13	TRBJ2-7	TGCGCCAGCAGCTGGACCGCGTTGAGCGAGCAGTACTTC	CASSWTALSEQYF
NA	NA	TRBV12-3/TRBV12-4	13	TRBJ1-2	TGTGCCAGCACCCTAGGAGGGCGAAGTGGCTACACCTTC	CASTLGGRSGYTF
NA	few	TRBV7-7	15	TRBJ2-5	TGTGCCAGCAGCTCCTCCCGGGGGACCCAAGAGACCCAGTACTTC	CASSSSRGTQETQYF
TRBD1	many	TRBV7-2	16	TRBJ1-5	TGTGCCAGCAGCTTAGGGACAGGGGGCCTCTGGCAGCCCCAGCATTTT	CASSLGTGGLWQPQHF
NA	few	TRBV7-9	15	TRBJ1-3	TGTGCCAGCAGCCCGAACCAGGGATCTGGAAACACCATATATTTT	CASSPNQGSGNTIYF
NA	NA	TRBV4-1	13	TRBJ1-1	TGCGCCAGCAGCTATCAACCATCCTTTGAAGCTTTCTTT	CASSYQPSFEAFF
NA	NA	TRBV27	16	TRBJ2-3	TGTGCCAGCAGGCGAAGCCGGGACACGAGATTCGATACGCAGTATTTT	CASRRSRDTRFDTQYF
NA	few	TRBV6-1	13	TRBJ1-1	TGTGCCAGCAGTTCCAACAGGTGGACTGAAGCTTTCTTT	CASSSNRWTEAFF
NA	NA	TRBV12-3/TRBV12-4	14	TRBJ2-5	TGTGCCAGCAGTTGGAGCGAGGCCCTCGGGGCCCAGTACTTC	CASSWSEALGAQYF
TRBD1	NA	TRBV18	15	TRBJ2-5	TGTGCCAGCTCACTTCGGGACAGGGCCCAAGAGACCCAGTACTTC	CASSLRDRAQETQYF